Described below is a single TCR beta chain sequence and its context. Its antigen is unidentified. This entry comes from a study of cytomegalovirus exposure and HLA in healthy donors. Assay used: immunoSEQ multiplex PCR; TCRdb lists only in-frame clones, some missing. The data hold fewer than 150,000 clones, with approximately 88% observed a single time. This CDR3 has 13 residues. CDR1 and CDR2 from the germline V gene are MNHEY and SVGAGI. The V and J ends lost 7 bases and 2 bases, in that order; junction bases with no gene match: 4. Study-wide findings and caveats: The tendency of first-cohort TCR clusters to co-occur in the roughly 130 validation repertoires emerged from a later analysis.

The chain recombines TRBV6-5 with TRBJ2-7, with 8 bases fitting TRBD1. The TCR was taken from a man between 18 and 29 years old in good health and CMV-seronegative. Sequenced sample: PBMCs. The DNA for the CDR3 is TGTGCCAGCAAAGAGACAGGGGCCTACGAGCAGTACTTC. It encodes CASKETGAYEQYF.